This TCR beta chain was observed in a study of cytomegalovirus exposure and HLA in healthy donors. Overall study findings and caveats: Overall, about 160 TCR beta chains were annotated as cytomegalovirus-associated. Presence/absence analyses treated sequencing depth as roughly uniform across donors. In vitro checks showed that a few CMV-associated chains really do target CMV antigens.

60 Vbeta and 13 Jbeta primers were used in PCR. Measured with immunoSEQ multiplex PCR; TCRdb has only the in-frame clones, and not every one. This table holds under 200,000 clones, around 80% found once. Per the germline V gene, CDR1 is MNHNS and CDR2 is SASEGT. Between the trimmed V and J ends, which lost 8 bases and 3 bases, there was a span of 14 bases. This CDR3 is built from 15 residues. Concerning this clone itself: No antigen is known for it.

The chain employs TRBV6-1 and TRBJ2-6, with D uncertain. Sequenced material: PBMCs. The receptor's source is a male donor in good health and CMV-seronegative. CDR3 DNA sequence: TGTGCCAGCCAGACTGAACGTGGTGGGGCCAACGTCCTGACTTTC. Translating gives CASQTERGGANVLTF.